The sequence of this TCR beta chain was determined in a study of response to subunit inactivated influenza vaccine. Study results and limitations: Every seasonal influenza vaccination brings in few new T cells, the authors suggested.

This clonotype was counted a few times. Its antigen is undetermined. Germline-derived CDR1 and CDR2 are MGHRA and YSYEKL. Trimming cost V 4 bases and J 5 bases; bases outside gene matches: 6. CDR3 length equals 14 residues. TCRdb independently ran MiXCR on the RT-PCR reads; one entry per CDR3 protein. The table lists about 310,000 distinct CDR3 sequences, roughly 20% of them singletons. This sample comprised PBMCs from blood, obtained about 20 months after vaccination. This chain joins TRBV4-1 and TRBJ1-1, with 8 nucleotides matching TRBD1. The sequence came from a man aged 45 to 75 who received an inactivated influenza vaccine. The CDR3 sequence is CASSRTTGGTEAFF. The CDR3 DNA reads TGCGCCAGCAGCCGGACTACAGGGGGAACTGAAGCTTTCTTT.